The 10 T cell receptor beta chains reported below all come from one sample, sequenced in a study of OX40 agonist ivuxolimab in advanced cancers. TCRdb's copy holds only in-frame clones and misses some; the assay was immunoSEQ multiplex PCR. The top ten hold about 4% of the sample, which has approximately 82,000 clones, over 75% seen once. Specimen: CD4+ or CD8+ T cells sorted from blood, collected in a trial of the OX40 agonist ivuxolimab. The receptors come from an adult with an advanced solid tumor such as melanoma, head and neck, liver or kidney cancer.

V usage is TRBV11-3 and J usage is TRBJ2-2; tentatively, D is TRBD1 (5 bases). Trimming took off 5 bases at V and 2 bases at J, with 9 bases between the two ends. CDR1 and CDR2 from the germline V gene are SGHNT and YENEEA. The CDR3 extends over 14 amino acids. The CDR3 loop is CASSPGHNTGELFF. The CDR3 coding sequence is TGTGCCAGCAGCCCCGGACATAACACCGGGGAGCTGTTTTTT.

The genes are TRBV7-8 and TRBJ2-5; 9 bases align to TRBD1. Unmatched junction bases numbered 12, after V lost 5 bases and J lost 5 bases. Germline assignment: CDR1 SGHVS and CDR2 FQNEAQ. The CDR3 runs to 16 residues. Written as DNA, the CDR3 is TGTGCCAGCAGCCGTCTGGGACAGGGTCCTGAGGAGACCCAGTACTTC. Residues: CASSRLGQGPEETQYF.

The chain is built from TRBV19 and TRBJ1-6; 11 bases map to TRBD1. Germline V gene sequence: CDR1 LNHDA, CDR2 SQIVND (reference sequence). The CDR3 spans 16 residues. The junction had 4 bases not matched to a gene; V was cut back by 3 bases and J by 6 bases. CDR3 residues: CASSIWTGGSNSPLHF. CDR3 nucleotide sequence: TGTGCCAGTAGTATTTGGACAGGGGGCTCTAATTCACCCCTCCACTTT.

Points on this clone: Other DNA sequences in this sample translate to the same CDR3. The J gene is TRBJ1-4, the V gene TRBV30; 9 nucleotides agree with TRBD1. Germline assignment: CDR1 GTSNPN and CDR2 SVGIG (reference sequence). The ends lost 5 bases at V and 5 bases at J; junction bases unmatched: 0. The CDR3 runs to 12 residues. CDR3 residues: CAWGQGNEKLFF. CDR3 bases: TGTGCCTGGGGACAGGGGAATGAAAAACTGTTTTTT.

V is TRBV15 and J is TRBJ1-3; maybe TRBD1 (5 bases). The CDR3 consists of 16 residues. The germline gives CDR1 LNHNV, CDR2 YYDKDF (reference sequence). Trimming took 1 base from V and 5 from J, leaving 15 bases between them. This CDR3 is CATSRGKGESRNTIYF. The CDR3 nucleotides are TGTGCCACCAGCAGAGGAAAAGGGGAGAGTAGAAACACCATATATTTT.

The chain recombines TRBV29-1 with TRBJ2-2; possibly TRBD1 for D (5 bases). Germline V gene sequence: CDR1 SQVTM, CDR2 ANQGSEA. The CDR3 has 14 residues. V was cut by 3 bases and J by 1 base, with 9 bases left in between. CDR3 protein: CSVEWQGNTGELFF. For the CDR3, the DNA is TGCAGCGTTGAGTGGCAGGGGAACACCGGGGAGCTGTTTTTT.

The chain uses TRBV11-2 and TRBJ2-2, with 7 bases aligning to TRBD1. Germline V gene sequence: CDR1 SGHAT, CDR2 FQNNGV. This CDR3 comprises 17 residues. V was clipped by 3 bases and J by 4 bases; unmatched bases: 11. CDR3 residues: CASSLYTGTVTTGELFF. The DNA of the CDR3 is TGTGCCAGCAGCTTGTATACCGGGACAGTGACCACCGGGGAGCTGTTTTTT.

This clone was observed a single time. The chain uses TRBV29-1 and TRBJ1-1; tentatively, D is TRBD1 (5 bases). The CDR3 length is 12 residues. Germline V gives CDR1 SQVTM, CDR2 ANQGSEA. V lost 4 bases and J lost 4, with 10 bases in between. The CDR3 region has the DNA TGCAGCGTTGGCGATGGGGGCACTGAAGCTTTCTTT. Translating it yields CSVGDGGTEAFF. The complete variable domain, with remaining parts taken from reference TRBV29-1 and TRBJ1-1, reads SAVISQKPSRDICQRGTSLTIQCQVDSQVTMMFWYRQQPGQSLTLIATANQGSEATYESGFVIDKFPISRPNLTFSTLTVSNMSPEDSSIYLCSVGDGGTEAFFGQGTRLTVV.

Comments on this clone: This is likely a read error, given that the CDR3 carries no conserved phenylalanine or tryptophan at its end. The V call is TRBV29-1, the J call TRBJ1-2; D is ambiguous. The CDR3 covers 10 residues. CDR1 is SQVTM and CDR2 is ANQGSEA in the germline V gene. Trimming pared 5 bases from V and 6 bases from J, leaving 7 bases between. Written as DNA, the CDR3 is TGCAGCGTTTACGGTGATGGCTACACCCTC. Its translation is CSVYGDGYTL.

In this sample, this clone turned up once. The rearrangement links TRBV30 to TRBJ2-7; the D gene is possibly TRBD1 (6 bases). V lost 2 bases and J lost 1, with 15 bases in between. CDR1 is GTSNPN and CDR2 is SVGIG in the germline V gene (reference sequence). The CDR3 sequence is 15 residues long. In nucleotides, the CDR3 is TGTGCCTGGAGTAGGAAAGGGCAGGGGTCCTACGAGCAGTACTTC. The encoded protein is CAWSRKGQGSYEQYF.